Below are 21 T cell receptor beta chains sequenced from a single sample in a study of radiotherapy plus CTLA-4 blockade in lung cancer. TCRdb keeps only in-frame clones here, not all; method: immunoSEQ multiplex PCR. The repertoire holds just under 45,000 clones, with roughly two thirds as singletons. The sequenced sample was peripheral blood, obtained from a patient treated with radiotherapy plus ipilimumab. These receptors were obtained from a human donor with non-small cell lung cancer who had a partial response to radiotherapy plus ipilimumab.

This clone is a singleton in its sample. The chain couples TRBV30 to TRBJ2-4, with D uncertain. CDR3 length: 11 residues. CDR1 GTSNPN and CDR2 SVGIG come from the germline V gene (reference sequence). V lost 4 bases and J 6 bases, leaving 7 bases between the germline ends. The CDR3: CAWTSGNIQYF. CDR3 nucleotides: TGTGCCTGGACCTCAGGAAACATTCAGTACTTC.

V is TRBV6-4 and J is TRBJ2-5; D is perhaps TRBD1 (6 bases). TRBJ2-7 explains the end of the DNA better; the J call may be wrong. The CDR3 runs to 17 residues. Per germline, CDR1 MRHNA and CDR2 SNTAGT. CDR3 coding DNA: TGTGCCAGCAGTGACTCAAGACGACAGAGGGGGTCCTACGAGCAGTACTTC. The encoded protein is CASSDSRRQRGSYEQYF.

The chain links TRBV2 to TRBJ1-1; D is possibly TRBD1 (5 bases). Per the germline V gene, CDR1 is SNHLY and CDR2 is FYNNEI. This CDR3 has 13 residues. Trimming took off 7 bases at V and 0 bases at J, with 9 bases between the two ends. The chain's CDR3 is CASKTDLNTEAFF. CDR3 nucleotide sequence: TGTGCCAGCAAGACAGATCTGAACACTGAAGCTTTCTTT.

V usage is TRBV9 and J usage is TRBJ2-1; maybe TRBD2 (6 bases). This CDR3 has 13 residues. Per the germline V gene, CDR1 is SGDLS and CDR2 is YYNGEE. The V end lost 0 bases, the J end lost 8 bases, and 9 bases lay between the germline ends. CDR3 amino acids: CASSVATRHEQFF. The CDR3 DNA is TGTGCCAGCAGCGTAGCGACTAGGCATGAGCAGTTCTTC.

The chain carries TRBV5-3 and TRBJ2-5, with 7 bases identical to TRBD1. TRBV5-3 is classed as an ORF, of uncertain function. The trim removed 4 bases at V and 2 bases at J, leaving 14 bases unmatched. This CDR3 region has 17 residues. The DNA for the CDR3 is TGTGCCAGAAGCGCCAGGACAGGCCCTACCCATCAAGAGACCCAGTACTTC. Residues: CARSARTGPTHQETQYF.

The chain couples TRBV7-3 to TRBJ1-1; a weak D match, TRBD1 (6 bases). The CDR3 is 13 residues long. V was trimmed by 5 bases and J by 1 base, leaving 8 bases between them. The germline gives CDR1 SGHTA, CDR2 FQGTGA. DNA of the CDR3: TGTGCCAGCAGCCCGGGACAGAACACTGAAGCTTTCTTT. It yields the protein CASSPGQNTEAFF.

The J gene is TRBJ2-2, the V gene TRBV5-1; tentative D call: TRBD1 (6 bases). The germline V and J ends were trimmed by 2 bases and 0 bases, with 11 bases remaining between them. Germline CDR1 SGHRS, CDR2 YFSETQ. The CDR3 extends over 16 amino acids. The CDR3 loop reads CASSFDRRTNTGELFF. CDR3 nucleotide sequence: TGCGCCAGCAGCTTTGACAGGAGAACGAACACCGGGGAGCTGTTTTTT.

The chain combines TRBV29-1 with TRBJ2-5, with 12 nucleotides matching TRBD1. J lost 5 bases, V lost 7 bases, and 8 bases had no gene match. Germline-derived CDR1 and CDR2 are SQVTM and ANQGSEA. The CDR3 extends over 14 amino acids. The chain's CDR3 is CSAEGQGARETQYF. The CDR3 DNA follows: TGCAGCGCCGAGGGACAGGGGGCAAGGGAGACCCAGTACTTC.

This chain links TRBV5-1 with TRBJ2-3; D unresolved. Germline lookup yields CDR1 SGHRS and CDR2 YFSETQ. The V end lost 7 bases, the J end lost 0 bases, and 15 bases lay between the germline ends. The CDR3 contains 15 residues. The CDR3 sequence is CASGYSVASTDTQYF. CDR3 coding DNA: TGCGCCAGCGGCTACAGTGTCGCTAGCACAGATACGCAGTATTTT.

The chain employs TRBV9 and TRBJ2-2; 11 nucleotides align to TRBD1. The CDR3 sequence is 14 residues long. Germline CDR1 SGDLS, CDR2 YYNGEE. With V trimmed by 3 bases and J by 7 bases, 2 bases remained unmatched. CDR3 protein: CASSEDRGHGELFF. The CDR3 DNA reads as TGTGCCAGCAGCGAGGACAGGGGGCACGGGGAGCTGTTTTTT.

The J gene is TRBJ1-1, the V gene TRBV7-2; tentatively, D is TRBD1 (6 bases). Germline lookup yields CDR1 SGHTA and CDR2 FQGNSA. Trimming took 0 bases from V and 1 from J, leaving 9 bases between them. The CDR3 loop spans 15 amino acids. CDR3: CASSLAETGNTEAFF. In DNA form, the CDR3 reads TGTGCCAGCAGCTTAGCCGAGACAGGGAACACTGAAGCTTTCTTT.

The rearrangement joins TRBV9 to TRBJ2-1; D ambiguous. The CDR3 sequence is 14 residues long. The germline V and J ends were trimmed by 10 bases and 4 bases, with 18 bases remaining between them. Germline V CDR1 and CDR2: SGDLS, YYNGEE. In DNA form, the CDR3 reads TGTGCCTGGCCTTGGCTAGGCCCATACAATGAGCAGTTCTTC. As protein: CAWPWLGPYNEQFF.

The chain couples TRBV9 to TRBJ2-1; tentative D call: TRBD2 (6 bases). With 4 bases removed from V and 2 bases from J, the gap between germline ends came to 10 bases. The V gene's germline CDR1 is SGDLS and CDR2 YYNGEE. The CDR3 runs 14 residues. CDR3 residues: CASSLAVTYNEQFF. The CDR3 nucleotides are TGTGCCAGCAGCTTAGCGGTCACCTACAATGAGCAGTTCTTC.

The V and J genes are TRBV5-1 and TRBJ1-1, with unresolved D. Germline CDR1 is SGHRS and CDR2 is YFSETQ. Trimming took 1 base from V and 3 from J, leaving 10 bases between them. The CDR3 has 14 amino acids. CDR3 region: CASSLSGFHTEAFF. CDR3 DNA: TGCGCCAGCAGCTTGTCGGGATTTCACACTGAAGCTTTCTTT.

The table lists this clone with a few counts. The chain employs TRBV2 and TRBJ1-2; possibly TRBD1 for D (6 bases). The CDR3 totals 16 residues. Germline CDR1 and CDR2: SNHLY and FYNNEI. V lost 6 bases and J lost 2, with 19 bases in between. CDR3 residues: CASRPDSYTTNYGYTF. The DNA of the CDR3 is TGTGCCAGCAGACCGGACAGTTACACTACGAACTATGGCTACACCTTC.

The chain combines TRBV5-1 with TRBJ2-7; 7 bases are a match to TRBD2. The CDR3 is made up of 15 amino acids. The germline gives CDR1 SGHRS, CDR2 YFSETQ. After removal of 0 bases from V and 4 bases from J, the junction contained 7 bases not matched to a gene. CDR3: CASSLGGGLLYEQYF. The CDR3 DNA reads TGCGCCAGCAGCTTGGGGGGGGGTCTGCTGTACGAGCAGTACTTC.

V and J are TRBV7-9 and TRBJ1-2, with 10 bases matching TRBD1. Germline CDR1 and CDR2: SEHNR and FQNEAQ (reference sequence). The J segment lost 6 bases and the V segment lost 5 bases, leaving 3 bases of the junction unmatched. The length of the CDR3 is 13 residues. CDR3 residues: CASSHGTGDGYTF. CDR3 in DNA: TGTGCCAGCAGCCATGGGACAGGGGATGGCTACACCTTC.

V gene TRBV6-5 combines with J gene TRBJ1-1; D may be TRBD1 (6 bases). The germline CDR1 and CDR2 sequences are MNHEY and SVGAGI. The CDR3 runs 12 residues. V was clipped by 10 bases and J by 1 base, with 10 bases between them. The CDR3 here is CAIQGPNTEAFF. CDR3 nucleotide sequence: TGTGCCATCCAGGGGCCGAACACTGAAGCTTTCTTT.

The chain couples TRBV5-6 to TRBJ1-5, with TRBD1 matching over 10 bases. The CDR3 has 14 amino acids. In germline, CDR1 is SGHDT, CDR2 YYEEEE. Germline trimming cut 3 bases from V and 6 bases from J; bases unmatched to any gene: 3. The chain's CDR3 is CASSSWDRGQPQHF. For the CDR3, the DNA is TGTGCCAGCAGCTCTTGGGACAGGGGTCAGCCCCAGCATTTT.

The chain is built from TRBV6-1 and TRBJ2-3; D call uncertain. The germline CDR1 and CDR2 sequences are MNHNS and SASEGT. The length of the CDR3 is 14 residues. The ends were cut back, 6 bases at V and 0 bases at J, with 10 bases in the middle. The CDR3 loop is CASRAGPSTDTQYF. CDR3 nucleotides: TGTGCCAGCAGGGCAGGTCCTAGCACAGATACGCAGTATTTT.

In this sample, this clone turned up a few times. V gene TRBV6-5 combines with J gene TRBJ2-1; D possibly corresponds to TRBD2 (6 bases). CDR1 is MNHEY and CDR2 is SVGAGI in the germline V gene. V lost 6 bases and J 6 bases, leaving 18 bases between the germline ends. CDR3 length: 15 amino acids. CDR3 in amino acids: CASRPGLIVGNEQFF. CDR3 bases: TGTGCCAGCAGACCGGGACTCATAGTGGGCAATGAGCAGTTCTTC.